These 4 T cell receptor beta chains originate from one sample sequenced in a study of OX40 agonist ivuxolimab in advanced cancers. Method: immunoSEQ multiplex PCR; TCRdb's copy keeps in-frame clones and lacks some. The sample records roughly 68,000 clones, about 83% being singletons. Specimen: CD4+ or CD8+ T cells sorted from blood, collected in a trial of the OX40 agonist ivuxolimab. The receptors come from an adult with an advanced solid tumor such as melanoma, head and neck, liver or kidney cancer.

CDR3 protein: CASSATGPGRGYTF. Here the CDR3 DNA reads TGTGCCAGCAGTGCGACAGGGCCCGGGAGGGGCTACACCTTC. This rearrangement joins TRBV28 to TRBJ1-2; 7 positions agree with TRBD1. Trimming cost V 5 bases and J 8 bases; bases outside gene matches: 11. The CDR3 is 14 amino acids. Germline CDR1 reads MDHEN; CDR2 reads SYDVKM.

The chain carries TRBV2 and TRBJ1-4; possible D gene TRBD1, 5 bases. The V gene lost 7 bases and the J gene lost 3 bases, with 15 bases spanning the gap. Germline CDR1 SNHLY, CDR2 FYNNEI. There are 15 residues in the CDR3. The CDR3 loop reads CASNLGGGANEKLFF. Written as DNA, the CDR3 is TGTGCCAGCAACCTGGGGGGGGGAGCTAATGAAAAACTGTTTTTT.

This clone was counted only a few times. The rearrangement uses TRBV5-1 and TRBJ1-6; no clear D. This CDR3 has 14 residues. V lost 4 bases to trimming and J lost 6 bases, with 11 bases between them. Germline V gives CDR1 SGHRS, CDR2 YFSETQ. The CDR3 loop is CASSTAGFNSPLHF. As DNA, the CDR3 is TGCGCCAGCAGCACCGCCGGGTTTAATTCACCCCTCCACTTT.

V and J are TRBV18 and TRBJ2-2; D ambiguous. Per the germline V gene, CDR1 is KGHSH and CDR2 is LQKENI. The CDR3 totals 13 residues. Trimming took 2 bases from V and 5 from J, leaving 6 bases between them. DNA for the CDR3: TGTGCCAGCTCACCATTTGGAACCGGGGAGCTGTTTTTT. Translated, it gives CASSPFGTGELFF.